This record covers a single T cell receptor beta chain. Its antigen remains unknown. V lost 3 bases, J lost 8 bases, and 13 bases lay in between. Germline CDR1 reads MNHEY; CDR2 reads SVGAGI. CDR3 length: 13 residues. These data are taken from a study of T cell responses to AZD1222 COVID-19 vaccine. General study results and limits: Of spike-specific TCRs, nearly half reportedly target regions left unmutated in variants. Spike was spanned by vaccine-associated CD4 TCRs, with dominance at 160-218 and 743-854. Spike-specific TCR breadth and depth rose after two AZD1222 doses. Researchers took repertoire samples only after the peak T cell response had come.

Produced via immunoSEQ multiplex PCR; TCRdb's table is partial and in-frame only. This sample has some 140,000 clones, with roughly nine tenths found just once. The material sequenced was peripheral blood, taken on day 0 of MenACWY control vaccination. This sequence was found in an adult in good health. The chain is built from TRBV6-5 and TRBJ1-1, with D possibly matching TRBD1 (5 bases). The CDR3 reads CASSYGQGLEAFF. CDR3 sequence (DNA): TGTGCCAGCAGTTATGGGCAGGGACTCGAAGCTTTCTTT.